The 8 T cell receptor beta chains in this list originate from one sample, sequenced in a study of T-cell reconstitution after alpha-beta-depleted transplantation in children. Unique molecular identifiers were incorporated into the prepared TCRbeta library. Via MiXCR, TCRdb re-called the PCR reads, giving one row per CDR3 protein. The profile shows hundreds of thousands of distinct CDR3 sequences, about an eighth of them singletons. Sequences were derived from PBMCs, sampled before TCRalphabeta/CD19-depleted stem cell transplant. These receptors came from a girl under 10 years old with congenital amegakaryocytic thrombocytopenia, due to receive a stem cell transplant.

This clonotype occurred many times. The chain couples TRBV12-3 or TRBV12-4 to TRBJ2-7; possibly TRBD1 for D (6 bases). Between the trimmed V and J ends, which lost 5 bases and 2 bases, there was a span of 16 bases. The CDR3 extends over 15 amino acids. As DNA, the CDR3 is TGTGCCAGCAGTGAAACCGGGACAAACACCTACGAGCAGTACTTC. Residues: CASSETGTNTYEQYF.

Ten or more counts support this clonotype. V gene TRBV10-3 combines with J gene TRBJ1-2; no clear D. The V end was cut by 5 bases, the J end by 4 bases, with 11 bases between. Looked up from germline, CDR1 is ENHRY and CDR2 is SYGVKD. CDR3 length equals 13 residues. CDR3 in amino acids: CAISKKNGYGYTF. The CDR3 DNA reads as TGTGCCATCAGTAAGAAAAATGGCTATGGCTACACCTTC.

This clonotype was seen at least ten times. The chain recombines TRBV5-1 with TRBJ2-3, with D unresolved. The V and J ends lost 0 bases and 9 bases respectively, with 5 bases between them. The CDR3 extends over 11 amino acids. Germline V gene sequence: CDR1 SGHRS, CDR2 YFSETQ. CDR3 protein: CASSLDHTQYF. The CDR3 DNA reads as TGCGCCAGCAGCTTGGATCACACGCAGTATTTT.

This clonotype was seen more than once but under ten times. The V gene is TRBV20-1, the J gene TRBJ2-2; 8 bases are a match to TRBD1. The germline CDR1 and CDR2 sequences are DFQATT and SNEGSKA (reference sequence). V trimming: 5 bases; J trimming: 8 bases; junction bases outside the gene matches: 10. This CDR3 spans 14 amino acids. The CDR3: CSAPGQGAKGELFF. CDR3 sequence (DNA): TGCAGTGCTCCGGGGCAGGGGGCTAAAGGGGAGCTGTTTTTT.

This clonotype was detected ten times or more. The genes are TRBV5-1 and TRBJ2-7; TRBD1 matches at 8 bases. The junction had 6 bases not matched to a gene; V was cut back by 2 bases and J by 8 bases. The CDR3 runs 13 residues. CDR1 is SGHRS and CDR2 is YFSETQ in the germline V gene. The DNA of the CDR3 is TGCGCCAGCAGCTTAACGACAGGGGAAAAGCAGTACTTC. Its translation: CASSLTTGEKQYF. The full variable domain, its missing parts supplied by reference TRBV5-1 and TRBJ2-7, is KAGVTQTPRYLIKTRGQQVTLSCSPISGHRSVSWYQQTPGQGLQFLFEYFSETQRNKGNFPGRFSGRQFSNSRSEMNVSTLELGDSALYLCASSLTTGEKQYFGPGTRLTVT.

This clonotype was recorded at least ten times. The chain combines TRBV5-1 with TRBJ2-1; D not certain. CDR3 length: 14 residues. CDR1 and CDR2 from the germline V gene are SGHRS and YFSETQ. Trimming took off 4 bases at V and 8 bases at J, with 16 bases between the two ends. CDR3: CASSPVLERDEQFF. The CDR3 nucleotides read TGCGCCAGCAGCCCCGTCTTAGAACGCGATGAGCAGTTCTTC. Complete variable domain (other parts from reference TRBV5-1 and TRBJ2-1): KAGVTQTPRYLIKTRGQQVTLSCSPISGHRSVSWYQQTPGQGLQFLFEYFSETQRNKGNFPGRFSGRQFSNSRSEMNVSTLELGDSALYLCASSPVLERDEQFFGPGTRLTVL.

This clonotype was seen a few times. This sequence joins TRBV3-1 and TRBJ2-1; 13 nucleotides align to TRBD2. Germline CDR1 LGHDT, CDR2 YNNKEL (reference sequence). The CDR3 has 16 amino acids. The trim removed 3 bases at V and 9 bases at J, leaving 8 bases unmatched. The CDR3 DNA sequence: TGTGCCAGCAGCCAGACCGGACTAGCGGGAGTCAGTGAGCAGTTCTTC. Protein product: CASSQTGLAGVSEQFF.

The V call is TRBV20-1, the J call TRBJ2-5; the match to TRBD2 covers 14 bases. CDR3 size: 19 residues. The germline V gene has CDR1 DFQATT and CDR2 SNEGSKA (reference sequence). The junction had 18 bases not matched to a gene; V was cut back by 5 bases and J by 4 bases. CDR3 nucleotides: TGCAGTGCTTTAACCCTCCCGGGACTAGCGGGAGCCGGGTTAGAGACCCAGTACTTC. Encoded protein: CSALTLPGLAGAGLETQYF.